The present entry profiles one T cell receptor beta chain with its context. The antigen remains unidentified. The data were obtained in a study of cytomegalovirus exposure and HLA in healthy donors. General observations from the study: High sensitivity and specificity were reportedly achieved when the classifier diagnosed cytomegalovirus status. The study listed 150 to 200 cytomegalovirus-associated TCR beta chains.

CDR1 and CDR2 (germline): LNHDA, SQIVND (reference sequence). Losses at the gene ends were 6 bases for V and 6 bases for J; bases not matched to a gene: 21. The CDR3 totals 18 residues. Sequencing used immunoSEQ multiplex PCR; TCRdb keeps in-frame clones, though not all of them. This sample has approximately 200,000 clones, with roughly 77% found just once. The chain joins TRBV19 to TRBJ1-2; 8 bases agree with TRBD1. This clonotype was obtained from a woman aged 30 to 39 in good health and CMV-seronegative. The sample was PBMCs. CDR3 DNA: TGTGCCAGTAGCCCGGCGGCGAACTGGGACAGGCCGGGCCATGGCTACACCTTC. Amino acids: CASSPAANWDRPGHGYTF.